This record covers a single TCR beta chain. Its antigen is unknown. No base quality values were provided; no much bigger clone lies one nucleotide off. Unmatched junction bases come to 10, with V trimmed by 6 bases and J by 9 bases. Its CDR3 holds 15 amino acids, cysteine through phenylalanine. Solely the CDR3 DNA is kept, with 45 bases framed from the first base. The germline V gene specifies MNHEY as CDR1 and SVGAGI as CDR2. These data come from a study of blood T cell repertoires in COVID-19 (dated by TCRdb to 2019 to 2021). The study in broad terms: The collaborator samples originated in the United States, Italy and Spain and spanned the acute and convalescent phases of COVID-19. The repertoires were released in a freely available public database meant as a resource for research on the immune response to SARS-CoV-2. Samples came from the ongoing ImmuneRACE study (first 160 participants) plus 1,254 subjects from 6 global collaborators. The material from the prospective study consisted of cDNA or gDNA derived from T cells, B-cell-depleted T cells, or PBMCs. Subjects who had been exposed to COVID-19, were actively infected with it, or had recovered from it provided the deeply sampled blood TCRbeta repertoires that made up the dataset. Nearly every sample came with metadata listing a de-identified subject ID, COVID-19 status, age in years and sex. Where HLA class I and class II types were available, the types were taken from metadata supplied by the sample provider, not from assay-based typing.

Broad study findings and their caveats: The quantity of clinical and demographic metadata differed by source and by participant and was supplied without curation.

Each collaborating institution followed its own protocols to collect whole blood in K2EDTA tubes. Collaborator samples were shipped for TCRbeta analysis as frozen whole blood, isolated PBMCs, or DNA extracted from either sample type. The immunoSEQ Assay, a bias-controlled multiplex PCR, was used to amplify TCRbeta CDR3 regions from genomic DNA. In the authors' own workflow: Nucleated cell counts per sample were estimated from amplification of reference gene primers within the assay. To quantify the absolute abundance of each unique TCRbeta CDR3 rearrangement, sequence reads were collapsed and filtered. For each sample, productive Simpson clonality was calculated by taking the square root of Simpson's diversity index across productive rearrangements. TCRdb holds this immuneACCESS table with in-frame rearrangements only. Some clones are missing; in checked studies, unresolved V genes explain under half, and the rest has no known cause. Clonal size and the V and J genes are those of that table, whereas D and trimming came from the DNA. The sample data list some 74,000 clones, and about four fifths of these were observed just once. The ten largest clones represent roughly 4.8% of the sample.

The sequenced material came from peripheral blood. The TCR comes from a woman of 80 years or more with active or convalescent COVID-19. This receptor chain uses TRBV6-5 and TRBJ2-1; a stretch of 11 junction bases matches TRBD2. The nucleotides are TGTGCCAGCAGAAGTCTAGCGGGAGGCGGGGCTGAGCAGTTCTTC. Its protein product is CASRSLAGGGAEQFF.